This T cell receptor beta chain was captured in a study of blood T cell repertoires in COVID-19. Only in-frame clones appear in the TCRdb table, and some are missing; sequencing was by immunoSEQ multiplex PCR. The table has a few hundred thousand clones, approximately 90% seen once. CDR1 and CDR2 (germline): SGHRS, YFSETQ. Trimming cost V 4 bases and J 8 bases, with 15 bases left between them. The CDR3 is 13 amino acids. The chain couples TRBV5-1 to TRBJ1-2; TRBD1 might be the D (6 bases). The receptor was derived from a man aged 60-69 years who had recovered from COVID-19. The material sequenced was peripheral blood. The CDR3 protein is CASSPRQGQGYTF. In nucleotides, the CDR3 is TGCGCCAGCAGCCCCCGCCAGGGGCAAGGCTACACCTTC. Variable domain in full (rest from reference TRBV5-1 and TRBJ1-2): KAGVTQTPRYLIKTRGQQVTLSCSPISGHRSVSWYQQTPGQGLQFLFEYFSETQRNKGNFPGRFSGRQFSNSRSEMNVSTLELGDSALYLCASSPRQGQGYTFGSGTRLTVV.